One and the same sample provided the 31 T cell receptor beta chains below, sequenced in a study of blood T cell repertoires in COVID-19. Using immunoSEQ multiplex PCR, the repertoire was profiled, and TCRdb retains in-frame clones only, with some absent. The table lists 250,000 or so clones, roughly 86% of them singletons. Source material: peripheral blood. These receptor sequences come from a man between 45 and 60 years old with acute or convalescent COVID-19.

The chain recombines TRBV11-2 with TRBJ2-7, with 7 bases matching TRBD1. V lost 5 bases, J lost 0 bases, and 1 base stayed unmatched. CDR1 is SGHAT and CDR2 is FQNNGV in the germline V gene. The length of the CDR3 is 13 residues. The CDR3 nucleotides read TGTGCCAGCAGCCGGGACAGCTCCTACGAGCAGTACTTC. It is translated as CASSRDSSYEQYF.

The chain combines TRBV10-3 with TRBJ2-3; 10 nucleotides align to TRBD2. V was clipped by 5 bases and J by 6 bases; unmatched bases: 8. This CDR3 is built from 15 residues. The V gene's germline CDR1 is ENHRY and CDR2 SYGVKD. DNA for the CDR3: TGTGCCATCAGTAATAGCGGGGGGCTATCGGATACGCAGTATTTT. Translation gives CAISNSGGLSDTQYF.

V and J are TRBV2 and TRBJ1-2; D not certain. CDR3 length: 14 residues. Trimming shortened V by 2 bases and J by 3 bases, and 10 bases separated the two germline ends. Germline-derived CDR1 and CDR2 are SNHLY and FYNNEI. The CDR3 reads CASSEMNSYYGYTF. CDR3 DNA sequence: TGTGCCAGCAGTGAAATGAACAGTTACTATGGCTACACCTTC.

The V and J genes are TRBV27 and TRBJ2-7; TRBD1 matches at 7 bases. CDR1 MNHEY and CDR2 SMNVEV come from the germline V gene (reference sequence). The CDR3 has 12 residues. The junction had 4 bases not matched to a gene; V was cut back by 8 bases and J by 3 bases. The CDR3 protein is CASSRQGYEQYF. In nucleotides, the CDR3 is TGTGCCAGCTCCCGACAGGGCTACGAGCAGTACTTC.

V and J are TRBV6-5 and TRBJ1-1, with D unclear. This CDR3 contains 14 residues. The V end lost 6 bases, the J end lost 1 base, and 12 bases lay between the germline ends. Germline CDR1 and CDR2: MNHEY and SVGAGI. CDR3 protein: CASRGSLRNTEAFF. The DNA for the CDR3 is TGTGCCAGCAGGGGTAGCCTGAGGAACACTGAAGCTTTCTTT.

In DNA form, the CDR3 reads TGTGCCAGCAGCCAAGTAATGACAGCTAACTATGGCTACACCTTC. This sequence encodes CASSQVMTANYGYTF. V usage is TRBV4-2 and J usage is TRBJ1-2; possibly TRBD1 for D (5 bases). In germline, CDR1 is LGHNA, CDR2 YNFKEQ. Trimming took 1 base from V and 0 from J, leaving 9 bases between them. The CDR3 is made up of 15 amino acids.

The CDR3 coding sequence is TGTGCCAGTAGTAACACAGGGGCGCCTCCTGGGGGCTACACCTTC. Its translation: CASSNTGAPPGGYTF. The chain employs TRBV19 and TRBJ1-2; TRBD1 aligns across 7 bases. The CDR3 totals 15 residues. The V segment lost 4 bases and the J segment 8 bases; nucleotides outside the gene matches: 13. Germline lookup yields CDR1 LNHDA and CDR2 SQIVND (reference sequence). Drawing the rest from reference TRBV19 and TRBJ1-2, the complete variable domain is DGGITQSPKYLFRKEGQNVTLSCEQNLNHDAMYWYRQDPGQGLRLIYYSQIVNDFQKGDIAEGYSVSREKKESFPLTVTSAQKNPTAFYLCASSNTGAPPGGYTFGSGTRLTVV.

This clone came up once. This chain uses TRBV7-3 with TRBJ2-1, with TRBD1 matching 8 bases. Germline V gene lookup returns CDR1 SGHTA and CDR2 FQGTGA. The CDR3 runs 14 residues. With V trimmed by 5 bases and J by 4 bases, 4 bases remained unmatched. CDR3 DNA: TGTGCCAGCAGCCCGGACAGGGTTTACAATGAGCAGTTCTTC. Translated: CASSPDRVYNEQFF.

The chain links TRBV5-1 to TRBJ1-4; the D is unclear. Germline V gene lookup returns CDR1 SGHRS and CDR2 YFSETQ. Trimming stripped 0 bases from V and 0 bases from J, with 6 bases between. The CDR3 loop spans 15 amino acids. The chain's CDR3 is CASSLVGATNEKLFF. CDR3 nucleotide sequence: TGCGCCAGCAGCTTGGTTGGAGCAACTAATGAAAAACTGTTTTTT.

This sequence joins TRBV11-2 and TRBJ1-2, with D uncertain. V dropped 0 bases and J dropped 8 bases, with 13 bases sitting between them. The CDR3 contains 14 residues. Germline V gene data show CDR1 as SGHAT and CDR2 as FQNNGV. As DNA, the CDR3 is TGTGCCAGCAGCTTAGAAGTTGGGAGCGGAGGCTACACCTTC. Translated: CASSLEVGSGGYTF.

This chain uses TRBV5-1 with TRBJ2-5; 14 nucleotides align to TRBD2. V dropped 0 bases and J dropped 4; count of bases not matched to a gene: 5. The germline V gene encodes CDR1 SGHRS and CDR2 YFSETQ. This CDR3 region has 17 residues. CDR3 region: CASSLGFGLAGGETQYF. CDR3 coding DNA: TGCGCCAGCAGCTTGGGTTTTGGACTAGCGGGAGGAGAGACCCAGTACTTC.

J is TRBJ1-1 and V is TRBV28; 10 bases match TRBD1. J was trimmed by 6 bases and V by 6 bases; bases with no gene match: 10. In germline, CDR1 is MDHEN, CDR2 SYDVKM. The CDR3 is 15 amino acids. CDR3 DNA: TGTGCCAGCAGCCCGGGGGACAGGGGAGGCTCTGAAGCTTTCTTT. Its protein product is CASSPGDRGGSEAFF.

V usage is TRBV5-1 and J usage is TRBJ2-2, with TRBD1 matching 7 bases. The germline gives CDR1 SGHRS, CDR2 YFSETQ. J lost 5 bases, V lost 3 bases, and 13 bases had no gene match. The CDR3 has 17 amino acids. CDR3 sequence reads: CASSYVGTADVTGELFF. The CDR3 DNA sequence: TGCGCCAGCAGCTACGTAGGGACAGCCGACGTGACCGGGGAGCTGTTTTTT.

The V gene is TRBV29-1, the J gene TRBJ2-2; D may be TRBD1 (6 bases). The CDR3 has 13 amino acids. Germline V CDR1 and CDR2: SQVTM, ANQGSEA. Between the trimmed V and J ends, which lost 2 bases and 13 bases, there was a span of 17 bases. The CDR3 loop reads CSVETWTEETLFF. CDR3 bases: TGCAGCGTTGAAACGTGGACAGAAGAAACGCTGTTTTTT.

In this sample, this clone turned up a few times. The chain recombines TRBV5-6 with TRBJ1-2; possible D gene TRBD1, 5 bases. V lost 0 bases and J 7 bases, leaving 19 bases between the germline ends. CDR1 SGHDT and CDR2 YYEEEE come from the germline V gene. This CDR3 is built from 16 residues. The DNA for the CDR3 is TGTGCCAGCAGCTTGGGGGGGAGGCAAGTTCTAACTGGCTACACCTTC. Its protein product is CASSLGGRQVLTGYTF.

The chain is built from TRBV4-1 and TRBJ1-3, with D maybe TRBD1 (5 bases). Germline CDR1 reads MGHRA; CDR2 reads YSYEKL. CDR3 length: 18 residues. Trimming pared 2 bases from V and 0 bases from J, leaving 17 bases between. The chain's CDR3 is CASSQRRTGEFSGNTIYF. Written as DNA, the CDR3 is TGCGCCAGCAGCCAAAGAAGGACGGGGGAATTCTCTGGAAACACCATATATTTT.

The V and J genes are TRBV6-5 and TRBJ2-7; D is perhaps TRBD1 (7 bases). This CDR3 is built from 15 residues. The germline V gene encodes CDR1 MNHEY and CDR2 SVGAGI. V lost 6 bases and J 1 base, leaving 16 bases between the germline ends. CDR3: CASRFGRDSSYEQYF. The CDR3 coding sequence is TGTGCCAGCAGGTTCGGGCGGGACAGTTCCTACGAGCAGTACTTC.

This chain connects TRBV7-9 to TRBJ2-5, with 7 positions matching TRBD2. The CDR3 consists of 16 residues. V gave up 4 bases and J gave up 3 bases; unmatched junction bases: 11. Germline V gives CDR1 SEHNR, CDR2 FQNEAQ (reference sequence). The CDR3 region has the DNA TGTGCCAGCAGCTCCCGCAAGGAGCGGGGTAAAGAGACCCAGTACTTC. Its protein product is CASSSRKERGKETQYF.

This chain connects TRBV7-9 to TRBJ2-1; a possible D gene is TRBD2 (5 bases). The CDR3 loop spans 14 amino acids. V dropped 3 bases and J dropped 7 bases, with 13 bases sitting between them. Germline loops: CDR1 SEHNR, CDR2 FQNEAQ (reference sequence). The CDR3 is CASSLEAALNEQFF. As DNA, the CDR3 is TGTGCCAGCAGCTTGGAGGCAGCACTTAATGAGCAGTTCTTC.

The chain uses TRBV4-1 and TRBJ2-7; 10 bases match TRBD1. Germline CDR1 is MGHRA and CDR2 is YSYEKL. This CDR3 region has 15 residues. Unmatched junction bases numbered 7, after V lost 3 bases and J lost 5 bases. CDR3 loop: CASSQWTGGGHEQYF. The CDR3 DNA is TGCGCCAGCAGCCAGTGGACAGGGGGAGGCCACGAGCAGTACTTC.

This chain links TRBV28 with TRBJ2-7; D is undetermined. This CDR3 has 11 residues. Trimming took off 3 bases at V and 9 bases at J, with 9 bases between the two ends. Germline-derived CDR1 and CDR2 are MDHEN and SYDVKM. Here the CDR3 DNA reads TGTGCCAGCAGTTTGCGTCAGGTGCAGTACTTC. It translates to CASSLRQVQYF.

The chain employs TRBV5-6 and TRBJ1-2; D unresolved. CDR1 is SGHDT and CDR2 is YYEEEE in the germline V gene. V was cut by 3 bases and J by 5 bases, with 8 bases left in between. The CDR3 sequence is 12 residues long. CDR3 protein: CASSYGSYGYTF. The CDR3 nucleotides read TGTGCCAGCAGCTATGGCAGTTATGGCTACACCTTC. Looking up the rest from reference TRBV5-6 and TRBJ1-2 gives the full variable domain: DAGVTQSPTHLIKTRGQQVTLRCSPKSGHDTVSWYQQALGQGPQFIFQYYEEEERQRGNFPDRFSGHQFPNYSSELNVNALLLGDSALYLCASSYGSYGYTFGSGTRLTVV.

This clone has more than one count but fewer than ten. V usage is TRBV7-6 and J usage is TRBJ2-7, with 8 bases identical to TRBD1. The J segment lost 2 bases and the V segment lost 5 bases, leaving 8 bases of the junction unmatched. CDR1 is SGHVS, CDR2 FNYEAQ, per germline. The CDR3 covers 15 residues. The CDR3 loop is CASSPAQGQAYEQYF. The CDR3 coding sequence is TGTGCCAGCAGCCCCGCCCAGGGACAGGCCTACGAGCAGTACTTC.

As DNA, the CDR3 is TGTGCCAGCAGTTATGGGGACAGGGGACTTCCTTACGAGCAGTACTTC. Protein product: CASSYGDRGLPYEQYF. This rearrangement joins TRBV6-5 to TRBJ2-7; the match to TRBD1 covers 10 bases. This CDR3 has 16 amino acids. CDR1 and CDR2 from the germline V gene are MNHEY and SVGAGI. The ends lost 3 bases at V and 4 bases at J; junction bases unmatched: 9.

The CDR3, as DNA: TGTGCCAGCACCCCGGGTCTCTCTGGGGCCAACGTCCTGACTTTC. Translated, it gives CASTPGLSGANVLTF. The chain uses TRBV5-6 and TRBJ2-6; D is ambiguous. V was pared by 6 bases and J by 0 bases, with 10 bases between. The CDR3 runs to 15 residues. In germline, CDR1 is SGHDT, CDR2 YYEEEE.

The chain recombines TRBV16 with TRBJ2-7, with TRBD2 matching 8 bases. CDR1 and CDR2 from the germline V gene are KGHSY and FQNENV. This CDR3 has 16 amino acids. V trimming: 1 base; J trimming: 6 bases; junction bases outside the gene matches: 11. Here the CDR3 DNA reads TGTGCCAGCAGCCAATTGTCGGGAGGGTCCCCTCTCGAGCAGTACTTC. Translation gives CASSQLSGGSPLEQYF.

The chain employs TRBV11-3 and TRBJ1-2; D gene unclear. V lost 3 bases and J lost 7, with 15 bases in between. CDR1 is SGHNT, CDR2 YENEEA, per germline. There are 14 residues in the CDR3. CDR3 sequence reads: CASSLSGIPGGYTF. CDR3 bases: TGTGCCAGCAGCTTGAGCGGGATCCCAGGTGGCTACACCTTC.

The chain has TRBV6-5 and TRBJ1-1, with 9 bases fitting TRBD1. The CDR3 covers 13 residues. V was clipped by 4 bases and J by 6 bases; unmatched bases: 3. Looked up from germline, CDR1 is MNHEY and CDR2 is SVGAGI. DNA for the CDR3: TGTGCCAGCAGTTTGACAGGGGGGCCTGAAGCTTTCTTT. Residues: CASSLTGGPEAFF.

The chain has TRBV19 and TRBJ2-7, with 8 bases aligning to TRBD1. The CDR3 has 15 residues. Germline CDR1 LNHDA, CDR2 SQIVND (reference sequence). V lost 3 bases, J lost 0 bases, and 4 bases stayed unmatched. The CDR3 DNA is TGTGCCAGTAGTATCTCCGGGACAGGCTCCTACGAGCAGTACTTC. Residues: CASSISGTGSYEQYF.

The table lists this clone with a count of one. CDR3 protein: CASSLVDRGLGNTIYF. CDR3 bases: TGTGCCAGCAGCTTAGTGGACAGGGGGCTCGGAAACACCATATATTTT. The chain combines TRBV11-3 with TRBJ1-3, with 11 nucleotides matching TRBD1. Looked up from germline, CDR1 is SGHNT and CDR2 is YENEEA. With 1 base clipped from V and 4 bases from J, the junction kept 3 bases outside the gene matches. There are 16 residues in the CDR3.

This clone appeared a few times. V is TRBV24-1 and J is TRBJ2-3, with 7 bases identical to TRBD2. V dropped 6 bases and J dropped 0; count of bases not matched to a gene: 2. Germline loops: CDR1 KGHDR, CDR2 SFDVKD. The CDR3 loop spans 14 amino acids. CDR3 residues: CATSSGISTDTQYF. As DNA, the CDR3 is TGTGCCACCAGTAGCGGGATCAGCACAGATACGCAGTATTTT.